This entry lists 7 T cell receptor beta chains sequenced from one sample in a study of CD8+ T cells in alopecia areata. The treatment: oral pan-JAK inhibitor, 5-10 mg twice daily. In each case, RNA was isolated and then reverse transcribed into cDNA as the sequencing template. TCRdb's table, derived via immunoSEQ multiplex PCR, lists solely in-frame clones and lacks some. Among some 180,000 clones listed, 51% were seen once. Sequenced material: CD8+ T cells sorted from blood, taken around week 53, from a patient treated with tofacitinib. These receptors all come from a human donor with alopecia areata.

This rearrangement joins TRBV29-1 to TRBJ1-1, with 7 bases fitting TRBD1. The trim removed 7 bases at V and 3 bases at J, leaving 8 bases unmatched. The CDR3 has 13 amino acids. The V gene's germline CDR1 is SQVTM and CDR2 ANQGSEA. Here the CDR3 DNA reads TGCAGCGGGGGTCGACAGGGCGACACTGAAGCTTTCTTT. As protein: CSGGRQGDTEAFF.

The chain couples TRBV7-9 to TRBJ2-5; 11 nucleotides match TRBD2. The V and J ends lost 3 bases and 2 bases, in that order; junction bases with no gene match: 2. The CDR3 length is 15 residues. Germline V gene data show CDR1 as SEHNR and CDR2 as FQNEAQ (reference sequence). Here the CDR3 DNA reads TGTGCCAGCAGCTTCTGGACTAGCGGGCAAGAGACCCAGTACTTC. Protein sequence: CASSFWTSGQETQYF.

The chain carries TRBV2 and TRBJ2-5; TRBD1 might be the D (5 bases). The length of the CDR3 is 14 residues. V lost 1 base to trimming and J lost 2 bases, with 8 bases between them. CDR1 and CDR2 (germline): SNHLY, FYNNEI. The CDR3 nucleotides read TGTGCCAGCAGTGAAGAGACAGCACAAGAGACCCAGTACTTC. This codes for CASSEETAQETQYF.

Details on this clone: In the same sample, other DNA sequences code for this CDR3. The CDR3 nucleotides are TGTGCCAGCAGCGTGGGCTATTCCTACGAGCAGTACTTC. It specifies CASSVGYSYEQYF. The genes are TRBV9 and TRBJ2-7, with no clear D. CDR3 length: 13 residues. Trimming took 2 bases from V and 1 from J, leaving 7 bases between them. Per germline, CDR1 SGDLS and CDR2 YYNGEE.

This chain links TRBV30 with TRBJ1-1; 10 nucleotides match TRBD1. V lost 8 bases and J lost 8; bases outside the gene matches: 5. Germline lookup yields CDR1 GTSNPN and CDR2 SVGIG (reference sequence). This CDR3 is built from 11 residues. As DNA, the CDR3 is TGTGCCCTGGGGACAGGGGTGGAAGCTTTCTTT. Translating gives CALGTGVEAFF.

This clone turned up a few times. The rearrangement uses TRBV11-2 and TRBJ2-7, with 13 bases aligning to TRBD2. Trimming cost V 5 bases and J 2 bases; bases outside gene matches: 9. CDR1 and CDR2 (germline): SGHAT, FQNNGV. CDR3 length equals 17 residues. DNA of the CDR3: TGTGCCAGCAGCCATGGGACTAGCGGGGAAGACCCCTACGAGCAGTACTTC. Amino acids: CASSHGTSGEDPYEQYF.

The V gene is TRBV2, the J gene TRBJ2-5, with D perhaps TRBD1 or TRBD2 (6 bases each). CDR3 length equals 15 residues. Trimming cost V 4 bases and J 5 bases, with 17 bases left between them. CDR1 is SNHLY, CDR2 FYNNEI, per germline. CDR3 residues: CASSAYGGAGETQYF. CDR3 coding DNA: TGTGCCAGCAGTGCTTACGGGGGCGCAGGGGAGACCCAGTACTTC.